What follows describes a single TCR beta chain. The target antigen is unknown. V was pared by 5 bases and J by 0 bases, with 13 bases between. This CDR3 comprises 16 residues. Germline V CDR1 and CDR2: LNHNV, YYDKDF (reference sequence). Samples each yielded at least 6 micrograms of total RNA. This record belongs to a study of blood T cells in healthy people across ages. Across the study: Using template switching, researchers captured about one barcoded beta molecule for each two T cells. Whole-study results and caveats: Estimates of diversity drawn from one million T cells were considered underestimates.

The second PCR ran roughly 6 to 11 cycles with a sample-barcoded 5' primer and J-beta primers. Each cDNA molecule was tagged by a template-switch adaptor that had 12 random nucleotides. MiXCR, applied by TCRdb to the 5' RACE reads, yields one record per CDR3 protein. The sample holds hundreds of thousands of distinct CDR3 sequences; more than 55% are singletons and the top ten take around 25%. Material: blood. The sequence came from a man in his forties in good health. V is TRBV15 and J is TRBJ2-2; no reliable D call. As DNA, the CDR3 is TGTGCCACCAGCTACGGCCTGTTGACGAACACCGGGGAGCTGTTTTTT. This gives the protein CATSYGLLTNTGELFF.